A single sample gave rise to the 15 T cell receptor beta chains below, sequenced in a study of blood T cell repertoires in COVID-19 (dated by TCRdb to 2018 to 2020). Libraries came from the immunoSEQ multiplex PCR assay. TCRdb holds this immuneACCESS table with in-frame rearrangements only. Some clones are missing; in checked studies, unresolved V genes explain under half, and the rest has no known cause. The sample includes about 99,000 clones, with around 88% observed a single time. Around 2.2% of the sample goes to the ten largest clones. The source material was peripheral blood. Receptor source: a man aged 45-65 years with COVID-19, enrolled during active disease.

This chain uses TRBV6-5 with TRBJ2-7; D possibly corresponds to TRBD1 (6 bases). There are 13 residues in the CDR3. V lost 6 bases and J 7 bases, leaving 16 bases between the germline ends. Looked up from germline, CDR1 is MNHEY and CDR2 is SVGAGI. In nucleotides, the CDR3 is TGTGCCAGCAGATACCGGGACATGGGGGAGCAGTACTTC. Translation gives CASRYRDMGEQYF.

The V and J genes are TRBV11-2 and TRBJ2-1; 8 bases agree with TRBD2. The V gene's germline CDR1 is SGHAT and CDR2 FQNNGV. The V and J ends lost 5 bases and 5 bases, in that order; junction bases with no gene match: 8. The CDR3 is 15 residues long. CDR3 loop: CASSPGTSRHNEQFF. CDR3 DNA sequence: TGTGCCAGCAGCCCCGGGACTAGTCGTCACAATGAGCAGTTCTTC.

CDR3 DNA: TGTGCCAGCAGCAAGGGGACTAGCGGGGGGGCCCAAGAGACCCAGTACTTC. Amino acid sequence: CASSKGTSGGAQETQYF. The genes are TRBV5-5 and TRBJ2-5; 16 nucleotides line up with TRBD2. The CDR3 loop spans 17 amino acids. Germline CDR1 and CDR2: SGHKS and YYEKEE (reference sequence). Trimming at V came to 4 bases and at J to 1 base, leaving 4 bases not matched to a gene.

The genes are TRBV27 and TRBJ1-6; D is perhaps TRBD1 (6 bases). Germline lookup yields CDR1 MNHEY and CDR2 SMNVEV (reference sequence). V dropped 0 bases and J dropped 6 bases, with 9 bases sitting between them. The CDR3 spans 15 residues. The CDR3 DNA reads as TGTGCCAGCAGTTTATCGGACAGTGGTAATTCACCCCTCCACTTT. This sequence encodes CASSLSDSGNSPLHF.

V usage is TRBV7-8 and J usage is TRBJ2-7, with 13 nucleotides matching TRBD2. The CDR3 spans 15 residues. Germline lookup yields CDR1 SGHVS and CDR2 FQNEAQ. The V and J ends lost 5 bases and 2 bases, in that order; junction bases with no gene match: 3. The DNA for the CDR3 is TGTGCCAGCAGCCCCACTAGCGGGGGGGCCTACGAGCAGTACTTC. Translated: CASSPTSGGAYEQYF.

V gene TRBV5-1 combines with J gene TRBJ1-2; D unclear. The CDR3 consists of 13 residues. V was trimmed by 2 bases and J by 4 bases, leaving 9 bases between them. Germline V gives CDR1 SGHRS, CDR2 YFSETQ. The CDR3 coding sequence is TGCGCCAGCAGCTTTACCAGAATCTATGGCTACACCTTC. It yields the protein CASSFTRIYGYTF.

The rearrangement joins TRBV27 to TRBJ1-4; 8 bases fit TRBD1. The CDR3 consists of 15 residues. V gave up 5 bases and J gave up 4 bases; unmatched junction bases: 6. CDR1 and CDR2 (germline): MNHEY, SMNVEV (reference sequence). CDR3 in amino acids: CASSRGTGVNEKLFF. In DNA, the CDR3 is TGTGCCAGCAGTCGAGGGACAGGAGTTAATGAAAAACTGTTTTTT.

This clone was recorded only once. The chain joins TRBV5-1 to TRBJ2-2, with 7 bases matching TRBD2. Germline V gene data show CDR1 as SGHRS and CDR2 as YFSETQ. V was clipped by 4 bases and J by 4 bases; unmatched bases: 19. This CDR3 has 19 amino acids. The CDR3 DNA sequence: TGCGCCAGCAGCCCACACATTAACCGGGACTATGCTTCCACCGGGGAGCTGTTTTTT. This translates into CASSPHINRDYASTGELFF.

The genes are TRBV19 and TRBJ1-1; TRBD1 matches at 10 bases. J gave up 3 bases and V 7 bases, and 8 bases lay outside the gene matches. The CDR3 contains 15 residues. Germline CDR1 and CDR2: LNHDA and SQIVND (reference sequence). CDR3 DNA sequence: TGTGCCAGTACCCCGGGACAGGGGATTGACACTGAAGCTTTCTTT. Protein product: CASTPGQGIDTEAFF.

This clone was seen only a few times. The chain recombines TRBV19 with TRBJ1-6, with 7 bases lining up with TRBD1. Trimming removed 5 bases from V and 7 bases from J; junction bases left unmatched: 5. This CDR3 has 14 amino acids. Germline V lookup: CDR1 LNHDA, CDR2 SQIVND (reference sequence). The CDR3 DNA sequence: TGTGCCAGTAGTCGGGACAGCAAGAATTCACCCCTCCACTTT. This encodes CASSRDSKNSPLHF.

In nucleotides, the CDR3 is TGTGCCAGCAGCTCGGGACAGCCTAGCACAGATACGCAGTATTTT. It codes for CASSSGQPSTDTQYF. This chain connects TRBV5-6 to TRBJ2-3, with TRBD1 matching over 7 bases. Trimming removed 3 bases from V and 0 bases from J; junction bases left unmatched: 4. Germline assignment: CDR1 SGHDT and CDR2 YYEEEE. The CDR3 is 15 amino acids.

This clone was detected once. J is TRBJ2-7 and V is TRBV27; 7 nucleotides match TRBD2. Germline assignment: CDR1 MNHEY and CDR2 SMNVEV (reference sequence). The CDR3 runs to 14 residues. V was pared by 2 bases and J by 5 bases, with 6 bases of the junction left unmatched. In DNA form, the CDR3 reads TGTGCCAGCAGTTTACAAGCGGGGCAAGACGAGCAGTACTTC. Residues: CASSLQAGQDEQYF.

The chain carries TRBV9 and TRBJ2-7, with 7 positions matching TRBD1. This CDR3 region has 15 residues. CDR1 and CDR2 (germline): SGDLS, YYNGEE. The junction had 7 bases not matched to a gene; V was cut back by 1 base and J by 3 bases. CDR3 sequence (DNA): TGTGCCAGCAGCGTATCAGGACAGGCTGACTACGAGCAGTACTTC. Amino acids: CASSVSGQADYEQYF.

This chain links TRBV9 with TRBJ2-1; TRBD1 matches 9 bases. The CDR3 extends over 17 amino acids. V trimming: 0 bases; J trimming: 5 bases; junction bases outside the gene matches: 9. Per germline, CDR1 SGDLS and CDR2 YYNGEE. In DNA, the CDR3 is TGTGCCAGCAGCGTAGGCCTGGGACAGGGAGGGAACAATGAGCAGTTCTTC. Encoded protein: CASSVGLGQGGNNEQFF.

This clone was seen once. J is TRBJ2-3 and V is TRBV7-3, with 9 bases that match TRBD2. Germline CDR1 reads SGHTA; CDR2 reads FQGTGA. The CDR3 has 18 residues. Trimming at V came to 1 base and at J to 0 bases, leaving 8 bases not matched to a gene. In DNA, the CDR3 is TGTGCCAGCAGCTTAAAGGGGAGACTAGCGGAAAGCACAGATACGCAGTATTTT. It translates to CASSLKGRLAESTDTQYF.